This T cell receptor beta chain emerged from a study of T-cell memory formation after mild COVID-19. Study in general: The TCR clusters were mostly specific to one donor.

TCRdb re-called the 5' RACE reads with MiXCR, one entry per CDR3 protein. The sample includes about 410,000 distinct CDR3 sequences, 18% of them seen just once. Findings of the study overall: CD8+ contracting clones occupied EMRA, while CD4+ ones occupied mainly CM and EM. Certain responding clones were present in pre-infection memory, suggesting participation of cross-reactive memory.

This clonotype was observed a handful of times. Its cognate antigen is unknown. Germline V gene sequence: CDR1 KGHDR, CDR2 SFDVKD. J was trimmed by 5 bases and V by 2 bases; bases with no gene match: 7. There are 15 residues in the CDR3. The clonotype was recovered from a young man who had mild COVID-19 (a few samples of this study predate the infection). Cell type and time point are not known. The rearrangement uses TRBV24-1 and TRBJ2-5; 7 positions agree with TRBD1. What was sequenced was PBMCs or a T cell subset sorted from them (not recorded which). The CDR3 is CATSDSRGLVETQYF. DNA of the CDR3: TGTGCCACCAGTGATTCAAGGGGGCTGGTTGAGACCCAGTACTTC.